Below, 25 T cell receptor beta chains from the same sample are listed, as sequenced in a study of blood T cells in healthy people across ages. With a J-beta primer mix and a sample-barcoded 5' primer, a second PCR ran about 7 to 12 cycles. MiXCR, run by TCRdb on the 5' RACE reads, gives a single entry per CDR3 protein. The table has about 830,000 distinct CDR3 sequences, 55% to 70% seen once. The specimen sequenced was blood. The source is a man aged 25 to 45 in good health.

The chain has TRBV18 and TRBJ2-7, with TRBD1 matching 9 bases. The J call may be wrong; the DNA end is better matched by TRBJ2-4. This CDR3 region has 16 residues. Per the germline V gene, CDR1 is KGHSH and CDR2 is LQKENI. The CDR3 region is CASSPNLPGQGNIQYF. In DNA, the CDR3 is TGTGCCAGCTCACCGAACCTACCGGGACAGGGAAACATTCAGTACTTC.

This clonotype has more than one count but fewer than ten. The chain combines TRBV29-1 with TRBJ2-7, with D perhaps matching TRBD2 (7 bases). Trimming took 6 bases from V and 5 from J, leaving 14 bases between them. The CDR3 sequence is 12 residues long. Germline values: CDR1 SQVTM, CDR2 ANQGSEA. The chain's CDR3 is CSVGGTSDEQYF. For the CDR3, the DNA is TGCAGCGTCGGGGGGACATCGGACGAGCAGTACTTC.

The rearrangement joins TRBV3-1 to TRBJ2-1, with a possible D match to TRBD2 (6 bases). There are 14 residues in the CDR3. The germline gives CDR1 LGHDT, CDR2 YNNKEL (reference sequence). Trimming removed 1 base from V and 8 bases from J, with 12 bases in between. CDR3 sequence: CASSQGTSRHEQFF. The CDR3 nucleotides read TGTGCCAGCAGCCAAGGTACTAGCCGGCATGAGCAGTTCTTC.

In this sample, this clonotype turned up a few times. This CDR3 is CASSYSLAVSSYEQYF. CDR3 DNA sequence: TGTGCCAGCAGTTACTCACTAGCGGTTAGCTCCTACGAGCAGTACTTC. This chain connects TRBV6-2 or TRBV6-3 to TRBJ2-7, with 8 positions matching TRBD2. Looked up from germline, CDR1 is MNHEY and CDR2 is SVGEGT. V gave up 0 bases and J gave up 0 bases; unmatched junction bases: 4. The CDR3 has 16 amino acids.

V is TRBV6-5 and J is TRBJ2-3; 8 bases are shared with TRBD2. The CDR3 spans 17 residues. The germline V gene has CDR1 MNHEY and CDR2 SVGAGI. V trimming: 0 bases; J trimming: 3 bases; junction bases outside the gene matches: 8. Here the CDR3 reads CASSYSNGGVGTDTQYF. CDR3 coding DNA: TGTGCCAGCAGTTACTCCAACGGGGGGGTTGGGACAGATACGCAGTATTTT.

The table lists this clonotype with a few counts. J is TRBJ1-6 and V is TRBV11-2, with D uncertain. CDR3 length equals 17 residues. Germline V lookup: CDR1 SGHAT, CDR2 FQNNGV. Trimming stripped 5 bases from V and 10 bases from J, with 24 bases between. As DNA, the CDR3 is TGTGCCAGCAGCCCAGGTTTCTTTACCCAGACCGCGTCACCCCTCCACTTT. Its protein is CASSPGFFTQTASPLHF.

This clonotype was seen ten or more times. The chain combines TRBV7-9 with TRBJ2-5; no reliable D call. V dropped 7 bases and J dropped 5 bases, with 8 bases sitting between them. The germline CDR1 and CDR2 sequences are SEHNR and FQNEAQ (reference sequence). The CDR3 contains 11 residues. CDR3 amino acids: CASTPSETQYF. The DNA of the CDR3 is TGTGCCAGCACCCCTTCTGAGACCCAGTACTTC.

CDR3 in DNA: TGCAGTGCCGCGGACGGAAGGGAGTACACTGAAGCTTTCTTT. This translates into CSAADGREYTEAFF. The V and J genes are TRBV20-1 and TRBJ1-1; no definite D call. The V end was cut by 6 bases, the J end by 3 bases, with 17 bases between. This CDR3 contains 14 residues. CDR1 and CDR2 from the germline V gene are DFQATT and SNEGSKA (reference sequence).

The CDR3 region has the DNA TGTGCCAGCAGCCAAGTTTCAGCTATGGTCAATGAGCAGTTCTTC. As protein: CASSQVSAMVNEQFF. The V and J genes are TRBV3-1 and TRBJ2-1; D is uncertain. This CDR3 has 15 amino acids. Deletions cut 1 base from V and 6 bases from J, with 13 bases between. Germline lookup yields CDR1 LGHDT and CDR2 YNNKEL (reference sequence).

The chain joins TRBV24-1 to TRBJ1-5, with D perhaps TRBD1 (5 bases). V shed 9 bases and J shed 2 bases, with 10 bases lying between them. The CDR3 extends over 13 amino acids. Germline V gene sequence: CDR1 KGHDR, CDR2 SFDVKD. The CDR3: CATGRDGNQPQHF. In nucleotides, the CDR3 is TGTGCCACCGGCAGGGACGGCAATCAGCCCCAGCATTTT.

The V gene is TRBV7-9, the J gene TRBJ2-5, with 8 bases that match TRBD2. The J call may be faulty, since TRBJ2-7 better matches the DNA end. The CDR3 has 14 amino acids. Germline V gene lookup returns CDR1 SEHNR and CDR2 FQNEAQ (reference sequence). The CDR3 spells CASGSGSLKDEQYF. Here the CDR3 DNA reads TGTGCCAGCGGCAGCGGGAGCCTGAAGGACGAGCAGTACTTC.

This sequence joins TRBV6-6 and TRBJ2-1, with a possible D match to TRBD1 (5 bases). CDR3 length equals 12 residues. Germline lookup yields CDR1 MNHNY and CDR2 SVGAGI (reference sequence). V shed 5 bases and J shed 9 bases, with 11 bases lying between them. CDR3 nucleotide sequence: TGTGCCAGCAGTGATCGGACACCTGAGCAGTTCTTC. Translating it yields CASSDRTPEQFF.

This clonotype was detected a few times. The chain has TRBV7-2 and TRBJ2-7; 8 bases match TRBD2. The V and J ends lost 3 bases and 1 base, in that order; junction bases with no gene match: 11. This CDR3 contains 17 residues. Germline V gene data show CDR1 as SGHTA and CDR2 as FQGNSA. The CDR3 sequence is CASSFPGGPIKSYEQYF. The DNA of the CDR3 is TGTGCCAGCAGCTTTCCGGGGGGGCCAATAAAATCCTACGAGCAGTACTTC.

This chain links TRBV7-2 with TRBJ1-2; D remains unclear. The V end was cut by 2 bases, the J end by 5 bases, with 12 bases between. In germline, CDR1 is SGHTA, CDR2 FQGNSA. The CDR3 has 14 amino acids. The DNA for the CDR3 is TGTGCCAGCAGCTTAATCGGGCCCTTGTATGGCTACACCTTC. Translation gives CASSLIGPLYGYTF.

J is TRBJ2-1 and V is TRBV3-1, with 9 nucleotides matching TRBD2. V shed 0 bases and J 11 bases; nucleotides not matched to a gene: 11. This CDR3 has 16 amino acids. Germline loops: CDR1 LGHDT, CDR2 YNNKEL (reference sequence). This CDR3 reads CASSQDLAGGPSKQFF. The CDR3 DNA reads TGTGCCAGCAGCCAAGACTTGGCGGGAGGGCCTTCTAAGCAGTTCTTC.

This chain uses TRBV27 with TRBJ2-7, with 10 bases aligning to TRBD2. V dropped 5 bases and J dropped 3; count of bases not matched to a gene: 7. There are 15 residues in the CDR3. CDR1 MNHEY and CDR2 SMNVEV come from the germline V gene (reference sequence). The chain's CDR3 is CASSISAGGDYEQYF. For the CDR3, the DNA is TGTGCCAGCAGTATCTCAGCGGGAGGGGACTACGAGCAGTACTTC.

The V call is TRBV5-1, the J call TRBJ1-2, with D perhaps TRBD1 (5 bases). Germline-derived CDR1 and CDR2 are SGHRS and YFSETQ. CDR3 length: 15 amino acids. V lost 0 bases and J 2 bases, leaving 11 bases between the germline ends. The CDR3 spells CASSLEPGKNYGYTF. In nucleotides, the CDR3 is TGCGCCAGCAGCTTGGAGCCAGGGAAGAACTATGGCTACACCTTC.

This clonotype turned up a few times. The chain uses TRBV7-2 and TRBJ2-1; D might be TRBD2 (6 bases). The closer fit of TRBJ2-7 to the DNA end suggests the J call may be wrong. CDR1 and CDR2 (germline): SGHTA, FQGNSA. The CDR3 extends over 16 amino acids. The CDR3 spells CASSLDFRTTYNEQYF. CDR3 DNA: TGTGCCAGCAGCTTAGATTTCCGGACTACCTACAATGAGCAGTACTTC.

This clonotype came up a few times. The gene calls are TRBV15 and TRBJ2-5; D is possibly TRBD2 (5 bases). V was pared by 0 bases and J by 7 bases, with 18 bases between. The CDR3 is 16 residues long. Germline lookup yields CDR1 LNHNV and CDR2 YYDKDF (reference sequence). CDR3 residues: CATSRDSSAGIGTQYF. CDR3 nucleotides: TGTGCCACCAGCAGAGATTCGAGCGCGGGTATCGGGACCCAGTACTTC.

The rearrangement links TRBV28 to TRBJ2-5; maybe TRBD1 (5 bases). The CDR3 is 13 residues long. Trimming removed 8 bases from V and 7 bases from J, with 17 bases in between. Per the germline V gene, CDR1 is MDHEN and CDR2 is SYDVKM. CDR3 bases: TGTGCCAGCCTAGACAGTCGCGTATGGACCCAGTACTTC. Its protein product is CASLDSRVWTQYF. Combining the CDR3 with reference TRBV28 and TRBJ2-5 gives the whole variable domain DVKVTQSSRYLVKRTGEKVFLECVQDMDHENMFWYRQDPGLGLRLIYFSYDVKMKEKGDIPEGYSVSREKKERFSLILESASTNQTSMYLCASLDSRVWTQYFGPGTRLLVL.

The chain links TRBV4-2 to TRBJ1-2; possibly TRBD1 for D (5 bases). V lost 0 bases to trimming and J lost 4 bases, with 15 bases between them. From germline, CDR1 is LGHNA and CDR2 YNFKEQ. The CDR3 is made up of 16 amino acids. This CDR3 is CASSQERQRLLYGYTF. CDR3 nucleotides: TGTGCCAGCAGCCAAGAGCGACAGCGTCTCCTCTATGGCTACACCTTC.

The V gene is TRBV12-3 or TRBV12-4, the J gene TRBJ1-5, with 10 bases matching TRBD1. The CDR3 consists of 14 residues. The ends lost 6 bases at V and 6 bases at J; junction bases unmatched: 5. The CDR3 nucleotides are TGTGCCAGCAGGGGGACAGGGGCAGGTCAGCCCCAGCATTTT. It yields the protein CASRGTGAGQPQHF.

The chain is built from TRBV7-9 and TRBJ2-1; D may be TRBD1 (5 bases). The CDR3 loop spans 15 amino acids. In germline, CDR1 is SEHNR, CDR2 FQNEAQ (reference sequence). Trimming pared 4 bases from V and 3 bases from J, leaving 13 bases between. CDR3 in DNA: TGTGCCAGCAGCTCTCCCTGGCAGGGCTACAATGAGCAGTTCTTC. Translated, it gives CASSSPWQGYNEQFF. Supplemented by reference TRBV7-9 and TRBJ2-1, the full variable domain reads DTGVSQNPRHKITKRGQNVTFRCDPISEHNRLYWYRQTLGQGPEFLTYFQNEAQLEKSRLLSDRFSAERPKGSFSTLEIQRTEQGDSAMYLCASSSPWQGYNEQFFGPGTRLTVL.

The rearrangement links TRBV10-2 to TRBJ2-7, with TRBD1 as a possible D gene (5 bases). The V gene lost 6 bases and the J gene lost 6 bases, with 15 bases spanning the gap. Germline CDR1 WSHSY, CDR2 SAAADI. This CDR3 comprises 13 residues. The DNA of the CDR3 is TGCGCCAGCAGAAACCAGGGTGTCGGCGAGCAGTACTTC. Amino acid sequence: CASRNQGVGEQYF.

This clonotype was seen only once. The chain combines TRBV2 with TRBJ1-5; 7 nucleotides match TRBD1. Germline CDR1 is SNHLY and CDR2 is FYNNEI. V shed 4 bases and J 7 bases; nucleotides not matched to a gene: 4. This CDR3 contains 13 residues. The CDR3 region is CASSGDRRQPQHF. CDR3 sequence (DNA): TGTGCCAGCAGTGGGGACAGAAGGCAGCCCCAGCATTTT.